The text below deals with one T cell receptor beta chain. The ends were cut back, 3 bases at V and 4 bases at J, with 7 bases in the middle. The germline V gene has CDR1 LGHDT and CDR2 YNNKEL (reference sequence). This CDR3 spans 12 amino acids. The data originate from a study of CD8 T cells in Susac syndrome. Study overall: Within the group of sequenced Susac syndrome patients, more than five had active disease and about eight were in remission.

The RNA input was roughly 0.45 to 1 ug, and it was reverse transcribed with random hexamers. Amplification of TCR beta CDR3 was carried out by immunoSEQ multiplex PCR, which covered 54 Vbeta and 13 Jbeta segments. TCRdb fed the immunoSEQ multiplex PCR reads into MiXCR, producing one record per CDR3 protein. The sample records fewer than 200,000 distinct CDR3 sequences, roughly nine tenths being singletons. The sequenced target, TCR beta, came from blood CD8+ and CD4+ T cells. J is TRBJ2-7 and V is TRBV3-1; D uncertain. This receptor was identified in a human donor with Susac syndrome. Input material: CD4+ T cells from PBMCs. The CDR3 loop is CASSHVGYEQYF. The CDR3 DNA sequence: TGTGCCAGCAGCCACGTCGGTTACGAGCAGTACTTC.